The 22 T cell receptor beta chains reported below all come from one sample, sequenced in a study of tumor-infiltrating lymphocytes in localized non-small cell lung cancer (dated by TCRdb to the early 2020s). Libraries came from the immunoSEQ multiplex PCR assay. The clones in this table, taken by TCRdb from immuneACCESS, are in-frame only. Not every clone is retained; where verified, under half of the shortfall comes from an unresolved V gene, and the cause of the rest is unknown. The sample table shows a few thousand clones, and 50% to 80% are seen once. Of the sample, roughly a sixth is held by the ten largest clones. Source material: uninvolved lung tissue not adjacent to the tumor. The receptors shown here come from a human donor with non-small cell lung cancer.

The V and J genes are TRBV19 and TRBJ1-1; D is perhaps TRBD1 (5 bases). The CDR3 extends over 14 amino acids. The V end was cut by 10 bases, the J end by 0 bases, with 15 bases between. Germline V CDR1 and CDR2: LNHDA, SQIVND (reference sequence). In DNA form, the CDR3 reads TGTGCCACCTCCACGGGGCTTTTGAACACTGAAGCTTTCTTT. As protein: CATSTGLLNTEAFF.

This sequence joins TRBV27 and TRBJ2-5; perhaps TRBD1 as D (5 bases). Germline lookup yields CDR1 MNHEY and CDR2 SMNVEV (reference sequence). This CDR3 has 15 residues. The V gene lost 0 bases and the J gene lost 5 bases, with 13 bases spanning the gap. CDR3 loop: CASSLSKAGRETQYF. The CDR3, as DNA: TGTGCCAGCAGTTTATCGAAAGCAGGGCGCGAGACCCAGTACTTC.

V and J are TRBV7-9 and TRBJ2-5; 8 bases fit TRBD1. With V trimmed by 4 bases and J by 8 bases, 15 bases remained unmatched. Germline V gene sequence: CDR1 SEHNR, CDR2 FQNEAQ (reference sequence). The CDR3 extends over 16 amino acids. The CDR3: CASSSRRTGNWSTQYF. The CDR3 region has the DNA TGTGCCAGCAGCTCGCGACGGACAGGGAACTGGAGCACCCAGTACTTC.

J is TRBJ2-7 and V is TRBV25-1; D is possibly TRBD1 (5 bases). The CDR3 runs 12 residues. V lost 6 bases and J lost 2, with 8 bases in between. Germline CDR1 is MGHDK and CDR2 is SYGVNS. CDR3 amino acids: CASRDRTYEQYF. CDR3 DNA sequence: TGTGCCAGCAGAGACAGAACCTACGAGCAGTACTTC.

The rearrangement uses TRBV7-6 and TRBJ2-7; no reliable D call. This CDR3 has 15 residues. The germline CDR1 and CDR2 sequences are SGHVS and FNYEAQ. V lost 4 bases and J lost 6, with 19 bases in between. The CDR3 DNA is TGTGCCAGCAGCTCGACGACCCTATCTCGTGGCGAGCAGTACTTC. Translated, it gives CASSSTTLSRGEQYF.

The V call is TRBV5-4, the J call TRBJ1-2; D call uncertain. From germline, CDR1 is SGHNT and CDR2 YYREEE (reference sequence). Trimming shortened V by 0 bases and J by 5 bases, and 14 bases separated the two germline ends. The CDR3 covers 15 residues. The CDR3 coding sequence is TGTGCCAGCAGCTTGGACATAGCCTCTTCTTATGGCTACACCTTC. This gives the protein CASSLDIASSYGYTF.

The chain links TRBV6-1 to TRBJ2-5; D might be TRBD2 (5 bases). CDR1 is MNHNS, CDR2 SASEGT, per germline. Trimming removed 0 bases from V and 2 bases from J, with 22 bases in between. The CDR3 sequence is 19 residues long. The CDR3: CASSEAYVTTDTPQETQYF. CDR3 DNA: TGTGCCAGCAGTGAAGCGTATGTGACTACCGATACACCGCAAGAGACCCAGTACTTC.

The CDR3 reads CASSQDRAKQYF. Written as DNA, the CDR3 is TGTGCCAGCAGCCAAGACAGGGCCAAGCAGTACTTC. The V call is TRBV2, the J call TRBJ2-7; 7 bases align to TRBD1. The CDR3 sequence is 12 residues long. The germline V gene has CDR1 SNHLY and CDR2 FYNNEI. Trimming cost V 6 bases and J 8 bases; bases outside gene matches: 7. The entire variable domain, with the rest obtained from reference TRBV2 and TRBJ2-7, is as follows: EPEVTQTPSHQVTQMGQEVILRCVPISNHLYFYWYRQILGQKVEFLVSFYNNEISEKSEIFDDQFSVERPDGSNFTLKIRSTKLEDSAMYFCASSQDRAKQYFGPGTRLTVT.

Note on this clone: The junction departs from germline at one end; a sequencing error may be responsible. The chain couples TRBV10-3 to TRBJ2-5; no clear D gene. The CDR3 is 11 amino acids. Germline CDR1 ENHRY, CDR2 SYGVKD. The CDR3 is CASSYGETQYF. In nucleotides, the CDR3 is TGTGCCAGCAGTTACGGGGAGACCCAGTACTTC.

Sample share makes this clone medium-sized (0.01 to 0.1%). This chain links TRBV5-1 with TRBJ2-5; 9 bases map to TRBD1. Germline lookup yields CDR1 SGHRS and CDR2 YFSETQ. There are 15 residues in the CDR3. Trimming cost V 2 bases and J 0 bases; bases outside gene matches: 2. In DNA form, the CDR3 reads TGCGCCAGCAGCTTCGGGACAGGGAACCAAGAGACCCAGTACTTC. Its protein product is CASSFGTGNQETQYF.

The J gene is TRBJ1-3, the V gene TRBV7-8; D possibly corresponds to TRBD1 (5 bases). Germline loops: CDR1 SGHVS, CDR2 FQNEAQ. This CDR3 region has 17 residues. V was trimmed by 0 bases and J by 0 bases, leaving 12 bases between them. The CDR3 sequence: CASSLAGRVSSGNTIYF. The CDR3 coding sequence is TGTGCCAGCAGCTTAGCCGGCAGGGTGAGCTCTGGAAACACCATATATTTT.

The rearrangement joins TRBV10-3 to TRBJ1-2, with D possibly matching TRBD1 (5 bases). The V and J ends lost 10 bases and 3 bases respectively, with 9 bases between them. This CDR3 has 11 residues. Germline V CDR1 and CDR2: ENHRY, SYGVKD. The CDR3 DNA sequence: TGTGCCAGCAGGGCGGACTATGGCTACACCTTC. Translation: CASRADYGYTF.

V usage is TRBV5-1 and J usage is TRBJ2-3, with 10 bases lining up with TRBD1. CDR1 and CDR2 (germline): SGHRS, YFSETQ. Trimming at V came to 4 bases and at J to 4 bases, leaving 12 bases not matched to a gene. The CDR3 runs 17 residues. Written as DNA, the CDR3 is TGCGCCAGCAGCAACTCTCCGGGACAGGGGTTCGCAGATACGCAGTATTTT. This translates into CASSNSPGQGFADTQYF.

This clone is deemed medium-sized (0.01 to 0.1%). The gene calls are TRBV21-1 and TRBJ2-2; the table names TRBD1, a call not compared with the DNA. TRBV21-1 is listed as a pseudogene. The CDR3 has 16 amino acids. The DNA for the CDR3 is TGTGCCAGCAGCAAAGAGGGGGACCTGAACACCGGGGAGCTGTTTTTT. Protein: CASSKEGDLNTGELFF.

This clone turned up a few times. This chain links TRBV11-3 with TRBJ2-1; TRBD2 might be the D (6 bases). The CDR3 spans 14 residues. Trimming removed 6 bases from V and 6 bases from J, with 15 bases in between. CDR1 is SGHNT and CDR2 is YENEEA in the germline V gene. The CDR3 DNA reads TGTGCCAGCAGTTCCGCCCGGCGGGGCAATGAGCAGTTCTTC. Translating it yields CASSSARRGNEQFF.

This clone has just a few counts. The chain links TRBV15 to TRBJ2-7; 7 bases map to TRBD1. CDR3 length: 15 residues. Trimming removed 5 bases from V and 5 bases from J; junction bases left unmatched: 12. Per the germline V gene, CDR1 is LNHNV and CDR2 is YYDKDF (reference sequence). The CDR3 region has the DNA TGTGCCACCAGCTTAGGACCGGGACAGTTAAACGAGCAGTACTTC. It encodes CATSLGPGQLNEQYF.

The rearrangement uses TRBV9 and TRBJ2-5, with 13 positions matching TRBD2. The CDR3 is 17 residues long. J gave up 5 bases and V 0 bases, and 7 bases lay outside the gene matches. Germline CDR1 SGDLS, CDR2 YYNGEE. DNA for the CDR3: TGTGCCAGCAGCGTAGGGACTAGCGGGAGTTGGAGGGAGACCCAGTACTTC. This sequence encodes CASSVGTSGSWRETQYF.

V usage is TRBV16 and J usage is TRBJ2-7; either TRBD1 or TRBD2 may fit D (5 bases each). CDR1 and CDR2 (germline): KGHSY, FQNENV. The ends were cut back, 0 bases at V and 0 bases at J, with 12 bases in the middle. The CDR3 is 16 amino acids. The CDR3, as DNA: TGTGCCAGCAGCCAATCTCCGGGGCAGTCCTCCTACGAGCAGTACTTC. It yields the protein CASSQSPGQSSYEQYF.

The genes are TRBV27 and TRBJ2-3, with a weak D call TRBD2 (5 bases). Deletions cut 5 bases from V and 0 bases from J, with 21 bases between. CDR3 length equals 18 residues. Germline assignment: CDR1 MNHEY and CDR2 SMNVEV (reference sequence). As DNA, the CDR3 is TGTGCCAGCAGTCCCCCCCCTACTAGTTCCCCTAGCACAGATACGCAGTATTTT. Its protein product is CASSPPPTSSPSTDTQYF.

The V gene is TRBV6-1, the J gene TRBJ2-1; D may match TRBD1 or TRBD2 (5 bases each). Germline CDR1 MNHNS, CDR2 SASEGT. V lost 2 bases and J lost 0, with 8 bases in between. CDR3 length: 15 residues. This chain's CDR3 is CASSETGGSYNEQFF. The CDR3 nucleotides are TGTGCCAGCAGTGAAACAGGAGGCTCCTACAATGAGCAGTTCTTC.

In nucleotides, the CDR3 is TGTGCCAGCAGTGAAACCCAACAGACACGAATATATTTT. Translated, it gives CASSETQQTRIYF. The V gene is TRBV6-5, the J gene TRBJ1-3; the D is unclear. Germline CDR1 reads MNHEY; CDR2 reads SVGAGI. V dropped 5 bases and J dropped 13 bases, with 18 bases sitting between them. The CDR3 runs 13 residues.

The gene calls are TRBV13 and TRBJ2-3, with 9 bases aligning to TRBD1. Looked up from germline, CDR1 is PRHDT and CDR2 is FYEKMQ (reference sequence). The CDR3 spans 14 residues. V lost 4 bases to trimming and J lost 4 bases; unmatched junction nucleotides: 3. CDR3 in DNA: TGTGCCAGCAGCTCCGGGACAGGGTCAGATACGCAGTATTTT. Its protein is CASSSGTGSDTQYF.